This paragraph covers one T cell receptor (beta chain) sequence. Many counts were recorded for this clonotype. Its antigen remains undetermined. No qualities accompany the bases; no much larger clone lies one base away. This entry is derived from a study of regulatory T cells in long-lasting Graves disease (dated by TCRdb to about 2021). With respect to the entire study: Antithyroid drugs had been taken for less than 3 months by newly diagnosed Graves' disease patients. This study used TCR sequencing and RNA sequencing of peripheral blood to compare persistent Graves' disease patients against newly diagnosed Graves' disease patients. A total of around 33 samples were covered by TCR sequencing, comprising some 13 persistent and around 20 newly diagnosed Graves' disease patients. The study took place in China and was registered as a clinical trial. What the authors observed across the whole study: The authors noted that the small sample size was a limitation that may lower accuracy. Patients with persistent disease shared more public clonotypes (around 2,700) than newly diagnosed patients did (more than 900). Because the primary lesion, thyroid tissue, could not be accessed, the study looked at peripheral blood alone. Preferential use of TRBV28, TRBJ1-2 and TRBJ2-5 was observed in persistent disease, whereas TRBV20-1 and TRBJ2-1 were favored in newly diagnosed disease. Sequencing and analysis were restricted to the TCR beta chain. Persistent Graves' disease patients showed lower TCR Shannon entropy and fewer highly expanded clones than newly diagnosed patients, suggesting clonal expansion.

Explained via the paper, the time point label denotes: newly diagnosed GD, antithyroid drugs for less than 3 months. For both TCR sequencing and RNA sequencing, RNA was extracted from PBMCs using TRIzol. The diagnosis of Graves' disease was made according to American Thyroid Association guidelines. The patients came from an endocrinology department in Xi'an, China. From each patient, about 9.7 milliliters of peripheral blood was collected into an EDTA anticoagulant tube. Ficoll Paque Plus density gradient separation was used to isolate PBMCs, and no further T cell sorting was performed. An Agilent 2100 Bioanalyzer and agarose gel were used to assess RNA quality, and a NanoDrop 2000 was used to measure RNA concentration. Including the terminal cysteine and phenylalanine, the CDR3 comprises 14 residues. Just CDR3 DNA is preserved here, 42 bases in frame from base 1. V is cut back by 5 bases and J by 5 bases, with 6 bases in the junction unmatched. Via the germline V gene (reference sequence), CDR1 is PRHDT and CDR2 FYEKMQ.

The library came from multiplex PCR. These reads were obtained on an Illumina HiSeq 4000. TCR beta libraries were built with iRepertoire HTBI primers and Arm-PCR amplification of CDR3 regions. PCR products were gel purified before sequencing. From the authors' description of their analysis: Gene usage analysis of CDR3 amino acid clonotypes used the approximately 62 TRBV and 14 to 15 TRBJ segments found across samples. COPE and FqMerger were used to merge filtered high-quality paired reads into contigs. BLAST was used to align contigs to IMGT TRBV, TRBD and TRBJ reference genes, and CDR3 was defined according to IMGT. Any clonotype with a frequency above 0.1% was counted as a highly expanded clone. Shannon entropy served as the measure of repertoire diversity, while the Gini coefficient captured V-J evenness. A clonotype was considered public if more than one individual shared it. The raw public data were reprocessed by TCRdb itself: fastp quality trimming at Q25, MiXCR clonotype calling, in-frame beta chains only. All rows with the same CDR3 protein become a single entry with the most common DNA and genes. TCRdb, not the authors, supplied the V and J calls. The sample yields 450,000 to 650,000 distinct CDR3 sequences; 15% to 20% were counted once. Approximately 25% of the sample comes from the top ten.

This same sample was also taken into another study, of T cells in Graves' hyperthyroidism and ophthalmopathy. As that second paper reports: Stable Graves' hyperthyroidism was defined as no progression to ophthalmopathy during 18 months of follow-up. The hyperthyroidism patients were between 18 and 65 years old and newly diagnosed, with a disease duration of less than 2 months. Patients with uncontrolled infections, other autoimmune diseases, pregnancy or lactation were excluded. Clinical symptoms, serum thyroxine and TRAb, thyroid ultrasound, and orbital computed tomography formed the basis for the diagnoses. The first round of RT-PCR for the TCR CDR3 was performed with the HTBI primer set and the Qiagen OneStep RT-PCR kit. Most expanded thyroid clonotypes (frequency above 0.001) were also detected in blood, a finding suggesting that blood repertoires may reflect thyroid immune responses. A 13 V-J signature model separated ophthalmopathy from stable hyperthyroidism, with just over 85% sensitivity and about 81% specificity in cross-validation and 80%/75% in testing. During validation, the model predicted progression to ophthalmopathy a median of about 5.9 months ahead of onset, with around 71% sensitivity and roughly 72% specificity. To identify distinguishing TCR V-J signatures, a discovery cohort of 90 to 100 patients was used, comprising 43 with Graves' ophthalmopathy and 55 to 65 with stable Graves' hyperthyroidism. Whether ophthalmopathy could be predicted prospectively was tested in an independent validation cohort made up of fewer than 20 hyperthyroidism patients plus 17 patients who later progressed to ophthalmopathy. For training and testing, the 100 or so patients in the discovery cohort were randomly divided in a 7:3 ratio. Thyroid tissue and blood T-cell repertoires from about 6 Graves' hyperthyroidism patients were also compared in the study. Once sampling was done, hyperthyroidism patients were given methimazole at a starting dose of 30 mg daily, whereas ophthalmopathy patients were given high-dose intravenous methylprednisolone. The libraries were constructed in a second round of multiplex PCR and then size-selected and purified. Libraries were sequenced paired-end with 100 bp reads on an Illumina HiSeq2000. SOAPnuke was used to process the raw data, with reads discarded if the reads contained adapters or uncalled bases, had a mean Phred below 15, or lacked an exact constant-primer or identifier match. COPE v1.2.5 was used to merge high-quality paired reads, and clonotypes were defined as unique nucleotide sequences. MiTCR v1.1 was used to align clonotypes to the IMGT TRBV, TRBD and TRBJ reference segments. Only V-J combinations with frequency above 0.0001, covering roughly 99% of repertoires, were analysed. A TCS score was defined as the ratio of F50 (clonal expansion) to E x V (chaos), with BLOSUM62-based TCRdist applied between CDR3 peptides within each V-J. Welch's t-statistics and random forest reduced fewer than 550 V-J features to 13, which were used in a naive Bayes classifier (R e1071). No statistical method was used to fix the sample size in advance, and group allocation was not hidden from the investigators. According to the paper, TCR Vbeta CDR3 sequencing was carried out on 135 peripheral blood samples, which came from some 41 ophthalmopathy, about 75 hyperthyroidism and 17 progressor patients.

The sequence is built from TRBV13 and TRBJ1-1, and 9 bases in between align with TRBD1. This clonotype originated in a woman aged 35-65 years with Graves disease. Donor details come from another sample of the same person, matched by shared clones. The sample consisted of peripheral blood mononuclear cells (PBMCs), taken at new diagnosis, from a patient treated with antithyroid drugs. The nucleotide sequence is TGTGCCAGCAGCGCCGGACAGGGGTATACTGAAGCTTTCTTT. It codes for CASSAGQGYTEAFF.